This TCR beta chain was documented in a study of T cell changes during pregnancy in multiple sclerosis. Looked up from germline, CDR1 is LNHDA and CDR2 is SQIVND (reference sequence). CDR3 length equals 15 residues. With 5 bases removed from V and 5 bases from J, the gap between germline ends came to 19 bases. The repertoire was sequenced with immunoSEQ multiplex PCR; TCRdb's copy has only in-frame clones and lacks some. This table has about 40,000 clones, approximately 93% appearing once. This clone was detected a few times. The genes are TRBV19 and TRBJ2-7; D is perhaps TRBD1 (6 bases). This clonotype was sampled from a female donor with multiple sclerosis, enrolled in a pregnancy study. This specimen consisted of CD4+ T cells from peripheral blood mononuclear cells, obtained in the first trimester of pregnancy. CDR3 sequence (DNA): TGTGCCAGTAGTCCACTGGGGGCGGGCAGAGACGAGCAGTACTTC. Its protein product is CASSPLGAGRDEQYF.